This is a list of T cell receptor beta chains from one sample in a study of blood T cell repertoires in COVID-19. The method was immunoSEQ multiplex PCR; TCRdb's version includes in-frame clones alone and lacks a portion of them. Of 140,000 or so clones listed, 80% to 90% are singletons. The sample consisted of peripheral blood. The receptors were gathered from a woman aged 50 to 60 with active or convalescent COVID-19. Both conserved end residues are part of each CDR3. Fields, in order: CDR3 length, V gene, D gene, J gene, CDR3 protein, CDR3 DNA. D genes are given only for firm matches.

15	TRBV15	TRBD1	TRBJ1-5	CATWDRGRERQPQHF	TGTGCCACCTGGGACAGGGGGCGCGAAAGGCAGCCCCAGCATTTT
14	TRBV6-5	TRBD1	TRBJ1-2	CASTQDRGRDGYTF	TGTGCCAGCACCCAGGACAGGGGGCGGGATGGCTACACCTTC
14	TRBV5-4	.	TRBJ1-2	CASSGWGAGYGYTF	TGTGCCAGCAGCGGATGGGGCGCTGGCTATGGCTACACCTTC
15	TRBV20-1	TRBD1	TRBJ1-2	CSASQGLQGFRGYTF	TGCAGTGCTAGTCAGGGGCTACAGGGGTTTAGGGGCTACACCTTC
13	TRBV14	.	TRBJ2-7	CASSQDLGFEQYF	TGTGCCAGCAGCCAAGACCTGGGCTTCGAGCAGTACTTC
14	TRBV7-2	.	TRBJ2-7	CASSPVQGAYEQYF	TGTGCCAGCAGCCCGGTACAGGGCGCCTACGAGCAGTACTTC
15	TRBV19	TRBD1	TRBJ2-1	CASSIRDSWINEQFF	TGTGCCAGTAGTATAAGGGACAGTTGGATCAATGAGCAGTTCTTC
14	TRBV5-8	TRBD1	TRBJ1-1	CASSYRDSNTEAFF	TGTGCCAGCAGCTACCGGGACAGCAACACTGAAGCTTTCTTT
15	TRBV7-8	.	TRBJ2-7	CASSLGPGEGYEQYF	TGTGCCAGCAGCTTAGGGCCAGGGGAAGGCTACGAGCAGTACTTC
13	TRBV7-2	.	TRBJ2-7	CASSRGLADEQYF	TGTGCCAGCAGCCGGGGACTGGCAGACGAGCAGTACTTC
15	TRBV19	TRBD2	TRBJ2-2	CASIPSGGSTGELFF	TGTGCCAGTATCCCTAGCGGGGGATCCACCGGGGAGCTGTTTTTT
16	TRBV15	TRBD2	TRBJ2-5	CATLSTSGGHQETQYF	TGTGCCACCCTCTCGACCTCGGGGGGGCATCAAGAGACCCAGTACTTC
18	TRBV5-1	TRBD2	TRBJ2-7	CASSLAPASGMGGYEQYF	TGCGCCAGCAGCTTGGCTCCGGCTAGCGGGATGGGGGGTTACGAGCAGTACTTC
14	TRBV5-1	.	TRBJ2-5	CASSLASSRETQYF	TGCGCCAGCAGCTTGGCCTCAAGTAGAGAGACCCAGTACTTC
14	TRBV6-5	TRBD1	TRBJ2-7	CASSTRTGGSEQYF	TGTGCCAGCAGTACTCGGACAGGGGGAAGCGAGCAGTACTTC
15	TRBV7-9	.	TRBJ1-6	CASSPMWQDNSPLHF	TGTGCCAGCAGCCCCATGTGGCAGGATAATTCACCCCTCCACTTT
16	TRBV7-8	.	TRBJ1-4	CASSLGQSSTNEKLFF	TGTGCCAGCAGCTTAGGGCAGTCCTCAACTAATGAAAAACTGTTTTTT
18	TRBV12-5	TRBD1	TRBJ1-5	CASGLTPPLTGADQPQHF	TGTGCTAGTGGTTTGACCCCGCCTCTTACAGGGGCCGATCAGCCCCAGCATTTT
12	TRBV5-1	.	TRBJ2-1	CASSLNNNEQFF	TGCGCCAGCAGCTTGAACAACAATGAGCAGTTCTTC
15	TRBV5-1	.	TRBJ2-3	CASSRTTDFGDTQYF	TGCGCCAGCAGCCGTACCACTGACTTCGGAGATACGCAGTATTTT
17	TRBV15	.	TRBJ2-1	CATSRDPRPATYNEQFF	TGTGCCACCAGCAGAGACCCTAGACCCGCCACATACAATGAGCAGTTCTTC